This T cell receptor (beta chain) was sequenced for a study of cytomegalovirus exposure and HLA in healthy donors. Per germline, CDR1 PRHDT and CDR2 FYEKMQ (reference sequence). The V end was cut by 3 bases, the J end by 6 bases, with 9 bases between. There are 12 residues in the CDR3. General study results and limits: Published work reported that the classifier diagnosed cytomegalovirus status with high specificity and sensitivity. Later analysis showed TCR association rates varying by HLA locus, highest for DRB1 and lowest for HLA-C. Earlier analysis yielded a pattern in which most TCR beta V segments were productive about 90% or about 30% of the time. Sequencing artifact likely explains a cluster of highly shared sequence variants.

Both 60 Vbeta primers and 13 Jbeta primers went into the PCR. The table came from immunoSEQ multiplex PCR; TCRdb's copy has only in-frame clones and leaves some out. In the table there are 170,000 or so clones, about 73% of which are singletons. A remark on this clone: Its antigen is still unknown.

Specimen: PBMCs. The receptor was isolated from a woman between 40 and 50 years old in good health and CMV-seronegative. The rearrangement links TRBV13 to TRBJ2-7; no reliable D call. This CDR3 reads CASSFIKSEQYF. For the CDR3, the DNA is TGTGCCAGCAGCTTTATTAAATCCGAGCAGTACTTC.